This is a list of T cell receptor beta chains from one sample in a study of OX40 agonist ivuxolimab in advanced cancers. Produced via immunoSEQ multiplex PCR; TCRdb's table is partial and in-frame only. This table holds approximately 80,000 clones, roughly nine tenths found once. The material was CD4+ or CD8+ T cells sorted from blood, obtained in a trial of the OX40 agonist ivuxolimab. The receptor set was obtained from an adult with an advanced solid tumor such as melanoma, head and neck, liver or kidney cancer. Each CDR3 is given with its conserved first and last residue. Rows may omit the clone size; those that give it use once, few, many or a size class.

v_call clone_size cdr3_aa
TRBV7-2 . CASSFGQVSSYEQYF
TRBV29-1 . CSYADGTDTQYF
TRBV5-1 . CASSSITGGSNSPLHF
TRBV9 . CASSVAGDTGELFF
TRBV27 . CASSPGTGRVSTEAFF
TRBV7-2 . CASSSPGMREAFF
TRBV19 . CASGTGNTGELFF
TRBV6-5 . CASSLDPSGANVLTF
TRBV6-5 . CASSYSAVSSYNEQFF
TRBV18 . CASSHRRAQETQYF
TRBV6-6 . CASSVRGRPWDEQYF
TRBV15 . CATSRDVLEKLFF
TRBV18 . CASSPQRWGRMADTQYF
TRBV9 . CASSVGGGGAWTQYF
TRBV19 once CASSTRQGVWTEAFF
TRBV19 . CASSIDRASFLANVLTF